This entry concerns a single T cell receptor (beta chain). This clonotype was recorded a few times. Its antigen is currently not known. It has no much larger one-base neighbor in the sample; base qualities were not kept. The sample comes from a study of identical twins (dated by TCRdb to the mid-2010s). Background on the whole study: To test whether fetal clonotypes persist, the study used deep sequencing on TCR alpha and beta repertoires from monozygotic twins, unrelated adults of various ages, and cord blood. Replicate twin experiments were performed at different times using different library preparation protocols to rule out contamination.

Only healthy Caucasian donors were included. Three pairs of female monozygotic twins, all aged about 18 to 30 years, were included in the twin cohort. Miltenyi CD45RO+ enrichment and human naive T-cell isolation kits were used to isolate memory (CD45RO+) and naive T cells from PBMC. Library construction relied on 5' RACE. The reads were generated on an Illumina HiSeq 2000. A universal primer binding site was introduced by template switching, and a unique molecular identifier was present in the final cDNA, enabling accurate counting of TCR cDNA molecules. Specific primers in the conserved constant-segment region were used to synthesize first-strand cDNA for TCR alpha and beta chains. To control for contamination, each cDNA library was double barcoded with a SMART-Mk sample barcode plus Illumina barcodes. TruSeq adapter sequences along with Illumina sample barcodes were introduced in two successive PCR steps. The Illumina HiSeq platform was used with custom primers to sequence TCR alpha and beta cDNA libraries. In the source study's methods: MiGEC processed the raw reads to extract unique molecular identifiers, while MiXCR was used to determine the CDR3 positions. For each individual, recombination models were inferred using an EM algorithm with the repgenHMM and IGoR tools. Shared clonotypes were analyzed with the tcR package in R, and sharing was normalized by the product of cloneset sizes. To study raw recombination without the effects of thymic and clonal selection, out-of-frame nonproductive sequences were analyzed. Clones were called with MiXCR by TCRdb after fastp trimmed the public reads at Q25, and only in-frame beta chains were retained. Rows with a matching CDR3 protein are joined into one entry that keeps the most common DNA and genes. The V and J calls here are based on TCRdb, not the publication. The sample table contains 280,000 or so distinct CDR3 sequences; only one count was recorded for approximately 8% of them. The ten largest clones capture roughly 2.1% of the sample.

Study-wide conclusions, independent of this receptor: Fewer insertions were carried by abundant cord blood beta clonotypes; a weaker similar trend was observed in young adult naive repertoires, while no such trend was observed in memory repertoires. In beta out-of-frame sequences, excess twin sharing was weaker, because having fewer shared sequences lowered the signal-to-noise ratio. Because the same donors could not be followed over many years, conclusions were based on cross-sectional statistical analysis. Invariant T cells such as MAIT and iNKT could partly confound zero-insertion analyses, although diverse VJ usage argued against such confounding for most clonotypes. Compared with coincidental sharing between unrelated individuals, out-of-frame TCR alpha sequences shared between twins showed an excess of sequences with low generation probability. Out-of-frame TCR alpha sharing in monozygotic twins was systematically underestimated by recombination models, whereas sharing between unrelated individuals was in agreement with the recombination models.

The V end loses 3 bases and the J end loses 4 bases, and a stretch of 7 bases separates them. The CDR3 contains 13 residues, cysteine and phenylalanine counted. Only the CDR3 portion is preserved as DNA: 39 bases, with reading frame beginning at the first base. As encoded in the germline V gene, CDR1 is KGHSH while CDR2 is LQKENI. These same records also appear under a second study, on yellow fever vaccine responses in identical twins. Looking at the second paper: The authors reported that the T cell response to vaccination in identical twins appeared partly convergent and partly personalized. The study precisely tracked vaccine-responding T cell clones in identical twins.

The sequence was collected from a woman between 18 and 30 years old in good health. Sequencing was done on a sample of memory (CD45RO+) T cells sorted from blood. In light of the paper, this sample's cell subset or site label describes: CD45RO+ enriched T cells. Here the chain combines TRBV18 and TRBJ2-1; no D gene can be assigned with confidence. The base sequence is TGTGCCAGCTCACCGATAGGTTACAATGAGCAGTTCTTC. It specifies CASSPIGYNEQFF.